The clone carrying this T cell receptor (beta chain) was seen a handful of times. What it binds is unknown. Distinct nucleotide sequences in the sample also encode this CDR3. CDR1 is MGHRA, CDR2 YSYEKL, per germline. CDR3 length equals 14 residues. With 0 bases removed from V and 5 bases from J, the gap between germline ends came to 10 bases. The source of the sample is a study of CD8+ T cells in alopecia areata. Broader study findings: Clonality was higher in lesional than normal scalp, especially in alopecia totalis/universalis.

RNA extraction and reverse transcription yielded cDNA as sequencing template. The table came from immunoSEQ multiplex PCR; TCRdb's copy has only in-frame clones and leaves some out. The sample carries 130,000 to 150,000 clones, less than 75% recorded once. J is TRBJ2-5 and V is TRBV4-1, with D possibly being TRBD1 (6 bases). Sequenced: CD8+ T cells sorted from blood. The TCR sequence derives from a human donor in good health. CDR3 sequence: CASSQDPRGETQYF. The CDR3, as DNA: TGCGCCAGCAGCCAAGACCCTAGGGGGGAGACCCAGTACTTC.